This T cell receptor (beta chain) was documented in a study of OX40 agonist ivuxolimab in advanced cancers. Overall study context: Prior checkpoint blockade (anti-PD-1, anti-PD-L1 or anti-CTLA-4) was permitted; approximately 44% had it.

Autoimmune disease history or systemic immunosuppression barred patients. As regards this clone: Its target is unknown.

The trim removed 2 bases at V and 4 bases at J, leaving 12 bases unmatched. This CDR3 has 17 residues. Per germline, CDR1 SGHDT and CDR2 YYEEEE. Regarding the study as a whole: Among patients with partial responses at 0.1-3.0 mg/kg, clonal expansion was among the lowest.

Repertoires were generated with immunoSEQ multiplex PCR, while TCRdb's copy carries only in-frame clones and drops some. This table has about 100,000 clones, more than 85% appearing once. The material sequenced was CD4+ or CD8+ T cells sorted from blood, taken in a trial of the OX40 agonist ivuxolimab. This chain links TRBV5-6 with TRBJ1-1; 9 positions match TRBD1. The TCR originated in an adult with an advanced solid tumor such as melanoma, head and neck, liver or kidney cancer. The CDR3 coding sequence is TGTGCCAGCAGCTTCGGGACAGGGATTTTGTTTGTCACTGAAGCTTTCTTT. Its translation is CASSFGTGILFVTEAFF.